This T cell receptor beta chain was sequenced in a study of Ad26.COV2.S vaccination and SARS-CoV-2 variants. Stated treatment: roughly 19 received Ad26.COV2.S at low or high dose, single or two shots; about 5 received placebo; per-sample allocation not given. Sample collection was performed on day 63 after the first vaccine or placebo injection. Some clones are missing from TCRdb's copy, which holds only in-frame ones; the method was immunoSEQ multiplex PCR. The data show 300,000 to 400,000 clones, approximately 87% seen once. In germline, CDR1 is KGHSH, CDR2 LQKENI. Trimming took 3 bases from V and 5 from J, leaving 13 bases between them. This CDR3 contains 15 residues.

The source was peripheral blood, collected in a trial of Ad26.COV2.S vaccine versus placebo. The source of this sequence is a person between 18 and 65 years old who received the Ad26.COV2.S COVID-19 vaccine or a placebo. This rearrangement joins TRBV18 to TRBJ1-4; D unclear. CDR3 amino acids: CASSPGESFNEKLFF. In nucleotides, the CDR3 is TGTGCCAGCTCACCTGGGGAGTCTTTCAATGAAAAACTGTTTTTT.